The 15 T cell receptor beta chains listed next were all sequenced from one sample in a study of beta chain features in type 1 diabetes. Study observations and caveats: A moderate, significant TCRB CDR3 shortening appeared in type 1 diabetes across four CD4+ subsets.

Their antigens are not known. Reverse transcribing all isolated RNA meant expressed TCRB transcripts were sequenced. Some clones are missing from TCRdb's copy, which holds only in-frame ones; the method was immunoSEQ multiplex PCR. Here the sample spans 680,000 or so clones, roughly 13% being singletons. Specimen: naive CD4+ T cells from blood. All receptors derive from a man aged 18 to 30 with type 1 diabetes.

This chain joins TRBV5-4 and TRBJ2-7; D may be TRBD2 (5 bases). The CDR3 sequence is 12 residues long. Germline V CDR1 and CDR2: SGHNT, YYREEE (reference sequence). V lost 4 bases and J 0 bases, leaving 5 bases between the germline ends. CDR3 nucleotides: TGTGCCAGCAGCCGGGACTCCTACGAGCAGTACTTC. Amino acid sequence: CASSRDSYEQYF.

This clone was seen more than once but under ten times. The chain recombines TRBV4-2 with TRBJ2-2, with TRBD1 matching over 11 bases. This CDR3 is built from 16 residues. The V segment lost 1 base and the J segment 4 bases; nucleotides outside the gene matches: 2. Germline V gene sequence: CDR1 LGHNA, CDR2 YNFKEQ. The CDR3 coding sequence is TGTGCCAGCAGCCAAGTGGGACAGGGGGGCACCGGGGAGCTGTTTTTT. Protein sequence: CASSQVGQGGTGELFF.

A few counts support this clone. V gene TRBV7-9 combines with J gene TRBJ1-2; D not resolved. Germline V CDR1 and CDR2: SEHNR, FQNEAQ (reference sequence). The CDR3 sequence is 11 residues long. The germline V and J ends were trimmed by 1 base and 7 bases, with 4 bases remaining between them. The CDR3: CASSLVVGYTF. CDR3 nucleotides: TGTGCCAGCAGCTTAGTCGTTGGCTACACCTTC.

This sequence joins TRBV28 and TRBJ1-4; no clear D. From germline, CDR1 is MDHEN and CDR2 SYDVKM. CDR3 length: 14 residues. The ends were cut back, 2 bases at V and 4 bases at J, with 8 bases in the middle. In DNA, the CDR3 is TGTGCCAGCAGTTTAAGGCAGCTTAATGAAAAACTGTTTTTT. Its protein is CASSLRQLNEKLFF. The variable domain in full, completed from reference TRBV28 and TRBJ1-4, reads DVKVTQSSRYLVKRTGEKVFLECVQDMDHENMFWYRQDPGLGLRLIYFSYDVKMKEKGDIPEGYSVSREKKERFSLILESASTNQTSMYLCASSLRQLNEKLFFGSGTQLSVL.

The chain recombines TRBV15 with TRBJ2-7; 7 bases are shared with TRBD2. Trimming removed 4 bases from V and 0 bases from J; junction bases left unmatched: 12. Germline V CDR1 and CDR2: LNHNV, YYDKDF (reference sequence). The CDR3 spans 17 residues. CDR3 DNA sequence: TGTGCCACCAGCAACCCCGTCGGGGGGTCGAGCTCCTACGAGCAGTACTTC. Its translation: CATSNPVGGSSSYEQYF.

The CDR3 coding sequence is TGCAGCGTTGAATATAAGGGGCGGAGGGGAACTGAAGCTTTCTTT. Its protein product is CSVEYKGRRGTEAFF. The rearrangement uses TRBV29-1 and TRBJ1-1; TRBD1 might be the D (5 bases). Per the germline V gene, CDR1 is SQVTM and CDR2 is ANQGSEA. CDR3 length: 15 residues. Trimming pared 2 bases from V and 5 bases from J, leaving 18 bases between.

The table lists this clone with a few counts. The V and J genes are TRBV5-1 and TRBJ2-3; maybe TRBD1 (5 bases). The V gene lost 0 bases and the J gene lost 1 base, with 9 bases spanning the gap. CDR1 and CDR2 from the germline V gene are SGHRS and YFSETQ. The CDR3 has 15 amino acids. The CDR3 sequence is CASSLEGPGTDTQYF. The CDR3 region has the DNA TGCGCCAGCAGCTTGGAGGGGCCGGGCACAGATACGCAGTATTTT.

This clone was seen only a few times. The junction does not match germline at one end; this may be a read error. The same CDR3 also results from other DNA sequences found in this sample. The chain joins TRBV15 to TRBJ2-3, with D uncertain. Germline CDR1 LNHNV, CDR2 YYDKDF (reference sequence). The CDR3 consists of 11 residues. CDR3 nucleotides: TGTGCCACAAGCAGACGAGATACGCAGTATTTT. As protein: CATSRRDTQYF.

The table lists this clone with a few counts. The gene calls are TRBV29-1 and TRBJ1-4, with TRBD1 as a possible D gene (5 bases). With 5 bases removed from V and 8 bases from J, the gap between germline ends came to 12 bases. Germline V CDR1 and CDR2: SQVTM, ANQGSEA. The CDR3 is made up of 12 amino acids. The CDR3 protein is CSVSGAGEKLFF. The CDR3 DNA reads TGCAGCGTTTCTGGGGCGGGGGAAAAACTGTTTTTT.

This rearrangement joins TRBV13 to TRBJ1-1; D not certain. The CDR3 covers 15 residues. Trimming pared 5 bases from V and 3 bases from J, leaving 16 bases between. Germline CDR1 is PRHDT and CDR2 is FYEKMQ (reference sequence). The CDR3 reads CASSRSSFRDTEAFF. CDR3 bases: TGTGCCAGCAGCCGCTCTAGTTTCCGGGACACTGAAGCTTTCTTT.

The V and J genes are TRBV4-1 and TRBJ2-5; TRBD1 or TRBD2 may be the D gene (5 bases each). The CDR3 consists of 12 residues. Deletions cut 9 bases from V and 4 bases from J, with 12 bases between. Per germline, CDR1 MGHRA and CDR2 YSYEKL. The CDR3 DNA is TGCGCCAGTTCTGGGACGGGAGAGACCCAGTACTTC. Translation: CASSGTGETQYF.

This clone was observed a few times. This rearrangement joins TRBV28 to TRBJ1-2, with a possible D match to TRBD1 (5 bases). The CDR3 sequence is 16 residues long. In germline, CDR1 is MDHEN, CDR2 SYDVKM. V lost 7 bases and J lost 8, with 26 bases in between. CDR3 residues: CASISLAAGRRKGYTF. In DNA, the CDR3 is TGTGCCAGCATCTCACTGGCGGCAGGGCGTAGGAAAGGCTACACCTTC.

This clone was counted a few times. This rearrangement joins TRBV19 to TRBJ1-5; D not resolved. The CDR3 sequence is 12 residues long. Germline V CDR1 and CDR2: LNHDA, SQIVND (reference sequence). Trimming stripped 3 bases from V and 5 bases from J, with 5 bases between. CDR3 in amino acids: CASSMDDQPQHF. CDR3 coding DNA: TGTGCCAGTAGTATGGATGATCAGCCCCAGCATTTT.

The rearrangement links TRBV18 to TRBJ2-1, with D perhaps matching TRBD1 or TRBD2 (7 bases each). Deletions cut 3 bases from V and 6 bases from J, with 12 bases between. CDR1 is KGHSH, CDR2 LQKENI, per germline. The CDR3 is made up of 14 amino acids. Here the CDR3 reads CASSPRGGGNEQFF. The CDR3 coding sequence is TGTGCCAGCTCACCCAGGGGGGGAGGCAATGAGCAGTTCTTC.

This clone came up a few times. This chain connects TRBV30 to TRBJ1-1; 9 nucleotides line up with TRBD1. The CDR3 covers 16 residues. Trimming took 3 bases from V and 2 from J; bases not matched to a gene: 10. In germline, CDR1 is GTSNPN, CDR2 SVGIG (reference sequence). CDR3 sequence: CAWRVTTGGINTEAFF. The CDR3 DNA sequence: TGTGCCTGGAGGGTAACTACAGGGGGCATTAACACTGAAGCTTTCTTT. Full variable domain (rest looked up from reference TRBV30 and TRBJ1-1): SQTIHQWPATLVQPVGSPLSLECTVEGTSNPNLYWYRQAAGRGLQLLFYSVGIGQISSEVPQNLSASRPQDRQFILSSKKLLLSDSGFYLCAWRVTTGGINTEAFFGQGTRLTVV.